Sequencing of this TCR beta chain was carried out in a study of blood T cell repertoires in COVID-19. Produced via immunoSEQ multiplex PCR; TCRdb's table is partial and in-frame only. The repertoire holds around 200,000 clones, with more than 85% as singletons. The specimen was peripheral blood. This clonotype was obtained from a man aged 40-55 years with acute or convalescent COVID-19.

The CDR3, as DNA: TGTGCCAGCAGCTTTGGCAGGGGTGTAGAGACCCAGTACTTC. This encodes CASSFGRGVETQYF. The V and J genes are TRBV7-9 and TRBJ2-5; TRBD1 is a possible D gene (6 bases). Germline CDR1 and CDR2: SEHNR and FQNEAQ (reference sequence). V was shortened by 3 bases and J by 4 bases, with 12 bases between the two germline ends. The CDR3 has 14 amino acids.